Each of the 12 T cell receptor beta chains below was sequenced from the same sample in a study of blood T cell repertoires in COVID-19. Measured with immunoSEQ multiplex PCR; TCRdb has only the in-frame clones, and not every one. The sample lists about 140,000 clones; about 80% were seen once. Sequenced: PBMCs or T cells enriched from blood (not recorded which). These receptors came from a woman aged 18 to 35 who had been exposed to COVID-19.

This clone was seen only a few times. The rearrangement links TRBV5-1 to TRBJ2-3; D may be TRBD2 (5 bases). Trimming stripped 4 bases from V and 1 base from J, with 16 bases between. Germline lookup yields CDR1 SGHRS and CDR2 YFSETQ. CDR3 length: 16 amino acids. This chain's CDR3 is CASSAPPGGRTDTQYF. DNA of the CDR3: TGCGCCAGCAGCGCACCCCCCGGCGGGCGCACAGATACGCAGTATTTT. Based on the CDR3 plus reference TRBV5-1 and TRBJ2-3, the full variable domain is KAGVTQTPRYLIKTRGQQVTLSCSPISGHRSVSWYQQTPGQGLQFLFEYFSETQRNKGNFPGRFSGRQFSNSRSEMNVSTLELGDSALYLCASSAPPGGRTDTQYFGPGTRLTVL.

This clone was detected a few times. This chain uses TRBV3-1 (or the pseudogene TRBV3-2) with TRBJ2-5, with TRBD2 identical over 7 bases. Trimming took 3 bases from V and 0 from J; bases not matched to a gene: 4. From germline, CDR1 is LGHDT and CDR2 YNNKEL (reference sequence). This CDR3 comprises 15 residues. The CDR3 spells CASSHTAGYQETQYF. The CDR3 nucleotides are TGTGCCAGCAGCCATACAGCGGGATACCAAGAGACCCAGTACTTC.

The J gene is TRBJ1-5, the V gene TRBV11-3; 7 bases are shared with TRBD1. Germline CDR1 SGHNT, CDR2 YENEEA. V gave up 2 bases and J gave up 3 bases; unmatched junction bases: 7. This CDR3 contains 16 residues. CDR3 in DNA: TGTGCCAGCAGCTTAAATGGACAGGACCTCAATCAGCCCCAGCATTTT. This encodes CASSLNGQDLNQPQHF.

As DNA, the CDR3 is TGCAGCGTCGCCCTGACAGGAGAAAAACTGTTTTTT. This codes for CSVALTGEKLFF. The V and J genes are TRBV29-1 and TRBJ1-4; D possibly corresponds to TRBD1 (6 bases). The CDR3 consists of 12 residues. Germline values: CDR1 SQVTM, CDR2 ANQGSEA. V was pared by 6 bases and J by 8 bases, with 13 bases between.

The chain links TRBV7-9 to TRBJ2-7; D gene unclear. Germline V gives CDR1 SEHNR, CDR2 FQNEAQ (reference sequence). V was trimmed by 1 base and J by 4 bases, leaving 11 bases between them. This CDR3 is built from 14 residues. CDR3 loop: CASSLESVLYEQYF. The CDR3 DNA reads TGTGCCAGCAGCTTAGAGAGTGTCCTTTACGAGCAGTACTTC.

This chain uses TRBV7-2 with TRBJ2-2, with TRBD2 as a possible D gene (6 bases). Trimming shortened V by 5 bases and J by 3 bases, and 13 bases separated the two germline ends. CDR3 length: 15 residues. Per the germline V gene, CDR1 is SGHTA and CDR2 is FQGNSA. This CDR3 is CASSGGRRYTGELFF. The CDR3 nucleotides are TGTGCCAGCAGCGGAGGGAGACGGTACACCGGGGAGCTGTTTTTT. Together with reference TRBV7-2 and TRBJ2-2, the CDR3 gives the full variable domain: GAGVSQSPSNKVTEKGKDVELRCDPISGHTALYWYRQSLGQGLEFLIYFQGNSAPDKSGLPSDRFSAERTGGSVSTLTIQRTQQEDSAVYLCASSGGRRYTGELFFGEGSRLTVL.

V and J are TRBV7-2 and TRBJ2-3; D gene ambiguous. Trimming pared 5 bases from V and 2 bases from J, leaving 8 bases between. This CDR3 spans 13 amino acids. CDR1 and CDR2 from the germline V gene are SGHTA and FQGNSA. CDR3 bases: TGTGCCAGCAGCCCATCCTACACAGATACGCAGTATTTT. Translating it yields CASSPSYTDTQYF.

V gene TRBV15 combines with J gene TRBJ2-7, with D unresolved. The germline V and J ends were trimmed by 0 bases and 5 bases, with 5 bases remaining between them. Germline CDR1 LNHNV, CDR2 YYDKDF (reference sequence). The CDR3 loop spans 12 amino acids. CDR3 bases: TGTGCCACCAGCAGAGATAGCCACGAGCAGTACTTC. It specifies CATSRDSHEQYF.

This clone was picked up one time. V is TRBV5-1 and J is TRBJ2-5; 9 nucleotides line up with TRBD2. Germline V gene lookup returns CDR1 SGHRS and CDR2 YFSETQ. The CDR3 covers 13 residues. The junction had 3 bases not matched to a gene; V was cut back by 7 bases and J by 2 bases. CDR3 DNA sequence: TGCGCCAGCCACCTAGCGGGGCAAGAGACCCAGTACTTC. It is translated as CASHLAGQETQYF.

The chain employs TRBV4-2 and TRBJ2-3; D unclear. The V gene lost 5 bases and the J gene lost 2 bases, with 14 bases spanning the gap. Germline V lookup: CDR1 LGHNA, CDR2 YNFKEQ. The CDR3 extends over 15 amino acids. The CDR3 DNA is TGTGCCAGCAGCGTACAGTGGCAGAACACAGATACGCAGTATTTT. It is translated as CASSVQWQNTDTQYF.

The chain's CDR3 is CASSYTTGVGQPQHF. The DNA for the CDR3 is TGCGCCAGCAGCTATACGACAGGGGTTGGCCAGCCCCAGCATTTT. The chain has TRBV4-1 and TRBJ1-5, with TRBD1 identical over 8 bases. Unmatched junction bases numbered 10, after V lost 5 bases and J lost 7 bases. Germline V gene data show CDR1 as MGHRA and CDR2 as YSYEKL. The CDR3 extends over 15 amino acids.

The chain carries TRBV6-5 and TRBJ2-3, with 7 bases lining up with TRBD2. The CDR3 is made up of 14 amino acids. Unmatched junction bases numbered 13, after V lost 6 bases and J lost 10 bases. Germline V gives CDR1 MNHEY, CDR2 SVGAGI. CDR3 coding DNA: TGTGCCAGCAGCCCCGGACTAGTGAGGAGTCCGCAGTATTTT. This gives the protein CASSPGLVRSPQYF.